Below are 32 T cell receptor beta chains sequenced from a single sample in a study of T cell responses to AZD1222 COVID-19 vaccine. Assay: immunoSEQ multiplex PCR; the TCRdb copy retains only in-frame clones and omits some. The sample has 150,000 to 250,000 clones; roughly 90% are singletons. This material consisted of peripheral blood, taken 28 days after the second AZD1222 dose. The receptor set was obtained from an adult who received the AZD1222 COVID-19 vaccine.

This chain links TRBV10-3 with TRBJ1-2; possibly TRBD1 for D (6 bases). The CDR3 has 14 amino acids. Trimming removed 2 bases from V and 7 bases from J, with 14 bases in between. The germline CDR1 and CDR2 sequences are ENHRY and SYGVKD. The CDR3 region has the DNA TGTGCCATCAGTGAGAGGGGGGCTTCTTCTGGCTACACCTTC. Protein sequence: CAISERGASSGYTF.

CDR3 DNA sequence: TGTGCCAGCACCTCGGGGGCAACTAATGAAAAACTGTTTTTT. This sequence encodes CASTSGATNEKLFF. The chain combines TRBV21-1 with TRBJ1-4. TRBV21-1 represents a pseudogene. The CDR3 length is 14 residues.

This clone turned up a few times. This chain connects TRBV28 to TRBJ2-5; unclear D gene. The CDR3 is 14 residues long. Germline CDR1 and CDR2: MDHEN and SYDVKM. Between the trimmed V and J ends, which lost 1 base and 5 bases, there was a span of 11 bases. The CDR3 nucleotides are TGTGCCAGCAGTTTATTGGATGGTTATGAGACCCAGTACTTC. This encodes CASSLLDGYETQYF.

The rearrangement uses TRBV20-1 and TRBJ2-7; D gene uncertain. The V and J ends lost 3 bases and 6 bases respectively, with 12 bases between them. CDR3 size: 12 residues. Germline-derived CDR1 and CDR2 are DFQATT and SNEGSKA (reference sequence). The DNA of the CDR3 is TGCAGTGCTAGTATTGCCCAGGCCGAGCAGTACTTC. It encodes CSASIAQAEQYF.

The rearrangement joins TRBV12-5 to TRBJ1-1; D is undetermined. CDR3 length: 14 residues. The V end lost 1 base, the J end lost 0 bases, and 6 bases lay between the germline ends. Germline V gene data show CDR1 as LGHNT and CDR2 as FRNRAP. The CDR3 DNA reads TGTGCTAGTGGTTTGGGGGTCATGAACACTGAAGCTTTCTTT. Translated: CASGLGVMNTEAFF. Filled out from reference TRBV12-5 and TRBJ1-1, the complete variable domain reads DARVTQTPRHKVTEMGQEVTMRCQPILGHNTVFWYRQTMMQGLELLAYFRNRAPLDDSGMPKDRFSAEMPDATLATLKIQPSEPRDSAVYFCASGLGVMNTEAFFGQGTRLTVV.

This clone appeared a few times. This rearrangement joins TRBV5-5 to TRBJ2-7; D might be TRBD1 (5 bases). The germline V gene encodes CDR1 SGHKS and CDR2 YYEKEE (reference sequence). This CDR3 has 15 residues. V was trimmed by 5 bases and J by 2 bases, leaving 17 bases between them. Written as DNA, the CDR3 is TGTGCCAGCAGTCGGTCGGGCACAGGCGCCTACGAGCAGTACTTC. Translating it yields CASSRSGTGAYEQYF.

The rearrangement joins TRBV27 to TRBJ1-1, with TRBD1 as a possible D gene (6 bases). CDR1 and CDR2 (germline): MNHEY, SMNVEV (reference sequence). The V end lost 5 bases, the J end lost 5 bases, and 21 bases lay between the germline ends. This CDR3 region has 16 residues. The CDR3 is CASSAAWTAKGTEAFF. CDR3 DNA sequence: TGTGCCAGCAGTGCCGCTTGGACAGCCAAGGGTACTGAAGCTTTCTTT.

Comment on this clone: The CDR3 end shows no conserved phenylalanine or tryptophan, and so a read error is likely. The DNA is omitted, as the CDR3 cannot be located on it reliably, and the CDR3 follows TCRdb's listing. The chain uses TRBV7-9 and TRBJ2-7; whether TRBD1, the table's D call, matches the DNA was not checked. CDR1 is SEHNR and CDR2 is FQNEAQ in the germline V gene (reference sequence). The CDR3 adds up to 8 amino acids, both ends counted. The CDR3 sequence is CASSLGQG.

Regarding this clone: An end of the junction differs from the germline gene, which may be a read error. The V call is TRBV2, the J call TRBJ1-4; D gene uncertain. Germline assignment: CDR1 SNHLY and CDR2 FYNNEI. The CDR3 runs to 12 residues. The CDR3 region is CASSEVLWNIAF. DNA of the CDR3: TGTGCCAGCAGTGAAGTGTTATGGAACATCGCCTTT.

V usage is TRBV11-2 and J usage is TRBJ2-7; D is unresolved. CDR1 SGHAT and CDR2 FQNNGV come from the germline V gene. The CDR3 length is 15 residues. V dropped 6 bases and J dropped 2 bases, with 17 bases sitting between them. The CDR3 coding sequence is TGTGCCAGCAGTCCCCTGGTCTCGCGGACCTACGAGCAGTACTTC. It specifies CASSPLVSRTYEQYF.

The CDR3 nucleotides are TGTGCCAGCCGCGGGACAGGGGATTCGGTTGGCTACACCTTC. Encoded protein: CASRGTGDSVGYTF. The chain has TRBV28 and TRBJ1-2; 10 bases align to TRBD1. The V gene's germline CDR1 is MDHEN and CDR2 SYDVKM. CDR3 length: 14 residues. With V trimmed by 8 bases and J by 7 bases, 10 bases remained unmatched.

This chain connects TRBV18 to TRBJ1-5; D call uncertain. Germline loops: CDR1 KGHSH, CDR2 LQKENI. The CDR3 has 13 residues. V lost 2 bases and J lost 0, with 2 bases in between. CDR3 nucleotide sequence: TGTGCCAGCTCACCATCTAGCAATCAGCCCCAGCATTTT. It specifies CASSPSSNQPQHF.

The chain uses TRBV13 and TRBJ2-5, with 10 bases identical to TRBD2. The V gene end was trimmed by 5 bases and the J gene end by 5 bases; junction bases not matched to a gene: 23. Germline CDR1 PRHDT, CDR2 FYEKMQ (reference sequence). CDR3 size: 20 residues. CDR3 residues: CASSPRRASGRGRPEETQYF. The DNA of the CDR3 is TGTGCCAGCAGCCCACGCCGGGCTAGCGGGAGAGGGAGGCCGGAGGAGACCCAGTACTTC.

In this sample, this clone turned up a few times. The chain combines TRBV5-1 with TRBJ2-5, with D tentatively TRBD1 or TRBD2 (6 bases each). The CDR3 sequence is 14 residues long. CDR1 and CDR2 from the germline V gene are SGHRS and YFSETQ. V lost 4 bases and J lost 5, with 15 bases in between. The CDR3 protein is CASSAGDWEETQYF. In DNA form, the CDR3 reads TGCGCCAGCAGCGCAGGGGACTGGGAGGAGACCCAGTACTTC.

This chain uses TRBV5-1 with TRBJ1-6, with D possibly being TRBD1 (5 bases). Trimming removed 3 bases at V and 14 bases at J, with 12 bases between. CDR1 SGHRS and CDR2 YFSETQ come from the germline V gene. This CDR3 region has 12 residues. CDR3 region: CASSWDSFSLHF. Here the CDR3 DNA reads TGCGCCAGCAGCTGGGACTCCTTTTCCCTCCACTTT.

The chain is built from TRBV11-1 and TRBJ1-2; D is unclear. This CDR3 comprises 14 residues. The germline CDR1 and CDR2 sequences are SGHAT and FQDESV (reference sequence). Trimming took off 2 bases at V and 7 bases at J, with 14 bases between the two ends. The CDR3 sequence: CASSLQAGPLGYTF. The CDR3 nucleotides are TGTGCCAGCAGCTTACAGGCCGGGCCCCTTGGCTACACCTTC.

The rearrangement joins TRBV11-2 to TRBJ2-7; D gene ambiguous. Germline V gene sequence: CDR1 SGHAT, CDR2 FQNNGV. This CDR3 has 12 amino acids. Deletions cut 8 bases from V and 3 bases from J, with 11 bases between. This CDR3 reads CASERSHYEQYF. The DNA for the CDR3 is TGTGCCAGCGAACGAAGTCACTACGAGCAGTACTTC.

The rearrangement links TRBV10-3 to TRBJ2-6; D is unclear. Trimming left V 10 bases short and J 4 bases short, with 11 bases between. CDR3 length: 13 amino acids. The V gene's germline CDR1 is ENHRY and CDR2 SYGVKD. The CDR3 DNA sequence: TGTGCCACAGCCCAGGACGGGGCCAACGTCCTGACTTTC. Its translation: CATAQDGANVLTF.

The chain recombines TRBV28 with TRBJ1-5; 10 positions match TRBD1. Germline CDR1 reads MDHEN; CDR2 reads SYDVKM. This CDR3 has 16 amino acids. The V segment lost 6 bases and the J segment 5 bases; nucleotides outside the gene matches: 10. This CDR3 is CASSPRDRGIYQPQHF. The CDR3 DNA reads TGTGCCAGCAGCCCGAGGGACAGGGGAATTTATCAGCCCCAGCATTTT.

V usage is TRBV10-3 and J usage is TRBJ2-1; D is unclear. Looked up from germline, CDR1 is ENHRY and CDR2 is SYGVKD. With 0 bases removed from V and 3 bases from J, the gap between germline ends came to 18 bases. This CDR3 has 18 amino acids. CDR3 nucleotide sequence: TGTGCCATCAGTGAGTCGATTAGCCCCCAGCGCGGCTACAATGAGCAGTTCTTC. It codes for CAISESISPQRGYNEQFF.

The chain links TRBV24-1 to TRBJ2-3; possibly TRBD1 for D (5 bases). The CDR3 is made up of 23 amino acids. Trimming removed 9 bases at V and 0 bases at J, with 39 bases between. Germline loops: CDR1 KGHDR, CDR2 SFDVKD. The CDR3 coding sequence is TGTGCCACCTCCCCGCGTGAAGGTCAGATGGACAAAGAAAGAGAATCTAGCACAGATACGCAGTATTTT. Residues: CATSPREGQMDKERESSTDTQYF.

V gene TRBV21-1 combines with J gene TRBJ2-3; no check of the table's D call, TRBD2, against the DNA was made. TRBV21-1 is assigned pseudogene status. CDR3 length equals 13 residues. The CDR3 sequence is CASISRRTDTQYF. CDR3 nucleotide sequence: TGTGCCAGCATATCTCGTCGCACAGATACGCAGTATTTT.

The chain uses TRBV7-3 and TRBJ1-1, with TRBD1 as a possible D gene (5 bases). Germline CDR1 SGHTA, CDR2 FQGTGA. Trimming cost V 4 bases and J 1 base, with 13 bases left between them. CDR3 length: 15 amino acids. CDR3 region: CASSSGWGSNTEAFF. CDR3 DNA sequence: TGTGCCAGCAGCTCAGGGTGGGGGTCGAACACTGAAGCTTTCTTT.

The CDR3 loop is CASSSDLTTDTQYF. Written as DNA, the CDR3 is TGTGCCAGCAGCTCCGACTTGACCACAGATACGCAGTATTTT. The chain uses TRBV7-3 and TRBJ2-3; D not certain. The V end lost 4 bases, the J end lost 2 bases, and 10 bases lay between the germline ends. This CDR3 comprises 14 residues. CDR1 is SGHTA, CDR2 FQGTGA, per germline.

CDR3 protein: CASSSVGDTNSPLHF. In DNA, the CDR3 is TGTGCCAGCAGTTCCGTAGGGGACACAAATTCACCCCTCCACTTT. This chain links TRBV7-9 with TRBJ1-6; TRBD1 might be the D (6 bases). V lost 6 bases and J 7 bases, leaving 16 bases between the germline ends. CDR3 length: 15 amino acids. Germline CDR1 SEHNR, CDR2 FQNEAQ (reference sequence).

The chain has TRBV28 and TRBJ1-5; the D gene is possibly TRBD1 (6 bases). Trimming cost V 2 bases and J 2 bases, with 10 bases left between them. The CDR3 sequence is 15 residues long. Germline values: CDR1 MDHEN, CDR2 SYDVKM. The CDR3 DNA reads TGTGCCAGCAGTTTAGGGGGGGCGGGCAATCAGCCCCAGCATTTT. It translates to CASSLGGAGNQPQHF.

This clone was counted between two and nine times. The chain is built from TRBV28 and TRBJ2-7; the match to TRBD2 covers 12 bases. The CDR3 length is 15 residues. Germline lookup yields CDR1 MDHEN and CDR2 SYDVKM. Trimming cost V 6 bases and J 2 bases; bases outside gene matches: 5. CDR3 nucleotide sequence: TGTGCCAGCAGGCCCCGGACTAGCGGGACCTACGAGCAGTACTTC. Its translation: CASRPRTSGTYEQYF.

This clone was seen only once. The J gene is TRBJ2-7, the V gene TRBV30; a possible D gene is TRBD1 (7 bases). V was cut by 3 bases and J by 3 bases, with 21 bases left in between. The CDR3 runs 16 residues. Germline CDR1 reads GTSNPN; CDR2 reads SVGIG (reference sequence). The CDR3 reads CAWSSPRGGGYYEQYF. The CDR3 DNA is TGTGCCTGGAGCTCCCCTCGTGGAGGGGGCTACTACGAGCAGTACTTC.

The V call is TRBV6-5, the J call TRBJ1-1; TRBD1 matches at 8 bases. This CDR3 spans 15 amino acids. The V segment lost 6 bases and the J segment 1 base; nucleotides outside the gene matches: 7. Germline V gene data show CDR1 as MNHEY and CDR2 as SVGAGI. The DNA of the CDR3 is TGTGCCAGCAGACGGGGCGGACAGGGGAACACTGAAGCTTTCTTT. Translated: CASRRGGQGNTEAFF.

J is TRBJ1-1 and V is TRBV28; TRBD1 agrees at 8 bases. V lost 8 bases, J lost 7 bases, and 18 bases stayed unmatched. The CDR3 consists of 16 residues. From germline, CDR1 is MDHEN and CDR2 SYDVKM. The CDR3 reads CASPGQGAPPVGEAFF. Written as DNA, the CDR3 is TGTGCCAGCCCCGGTCAGGGGGCCCCACCGGTAGGTGAAGCTTTCTTT.

The genes are TRBV11-3 and TRBJ2-7; no clear D gene. Trimming took 3 bases from V and 7 from J, leaving 7 bases between them. In germline, CDR1 is SGHNT, CDR2 YENEEA. This CDR3 spans 11 amino acids. DNA of the CDR3: TGTGCCAGCAGCTTCGCACGGGAGCAGTACTTC. Protein: CASSFAREQYF. The whole variable domain, remainder taken from reference TRBV11-3 and TRBJ2-7, is EAGVVQSPRYKIIEKKQPVAFWCNPISGHNTLYWYLQNLGQGPELLIRYENEEAVDDSQLPKDRFSAERLKGVDSTLKIQPAELGDSAVYLCASSFAREQYFGPGTRLTVT.

V usage is TRBV28 and J usage is TRBJ2-7; maybe TRBD2 (7 bases). Germline lookup yields CDR1 MDHEN and CDR2 SYDVKM. Trimming took off 8 bases at V and 7 bases at J, with 24 bases between the two ends. This CDR3 is 15 amino acids long. CDR3 DNA sequence: TGTGCCAGCCAAACTCCCCTGGGGGGGGCGGGGGAGCAGTACTTC. This encodes CASQTPLGGAGEQYF.